Following are 17 T cell receptor beta chains from one sample sequenced in a study of naive and memory T cell subsets. Both TRBC1 and TRBC2 were covered by a beta constant-region primer of two equimolar oligonucleotides. TCRdb ran MiXCR on the UMI-ligation and nested PCR reads and lists one entry per CDR3 protein. The repertoire holds some 100,000 distinct CDR3 sequences, with around 6.5% as singletons. Sequencing input: central memory CD4+ T cells from blood. Source of these receptors: a human donor in good health.

This clonotype has only one observation. V and J are TRBV7-2 and TRBJ2-3; TRBD2 is a possible D gene (5 bases). Germline assignment: CDR1 SGHTA and CDR2 FQGNSA. The CDR3 length is 14 residues. Between the trimmed V and J ends, which lost 5 bases and 2 bases, there was a span of 11 bases. DNA for the CDR3: TGTGCCAGCAGCCCGTGGACTTCCACAGATACGCAGTATTTT. Translation gives CASSPWTSTDTQYF.

The genes are TRBV7-9 and TRBJ1-2; 10 bases are shared with TRBD1. The ends lost 1 base at V and 4 bases at J; junction bases unmatched: 6. From germline, CDR1 is SEHNR and CDR2 FQNEAQ (reference sequence). The CDR3 has 16 residues. The CDR3 reads CASSLEGTGALYGYTF. The CDR3 DNA sequence: TGTGCCAGCAGCTTAGAAGGGACAGGGGCCCTCTATGGCTACACCTTC.

This clonotype was found many times. The chain recombines TRBV6-2 or TRBV6-3 with TRBJ2-6; D uncertain. V was clipped by 0 bases and J by 3 bases, with 0 bases between them. Germline V gene lookup returns CDR1 MNHEY and CDR2 SVGEGT. This CDR3 is 13 amino acids long. CDR3: CASSYSGANVLTF. For the CDR3, the DNA is TGTGCCAGCAGTTACTCTGGGGCCAACGTCCTGACTTTC.

The sample holds many counts of this clonotype. The chain is built from TRBV12-3 or TRBV12-4 and TRBJ1-6; TRBD1 agrees at 9 bases. V was pared by 6 bases and J by 0 bases, with 6 bases of the junction left unmatched. CDR3 length: 17 amino acids. CDR3 protein: CASSRGTGSSYNSPLHF. In DNA, the CDR3 is TGTGCCAGCAGCCGGGGGACAGGGAGCTCCTATAATTCACCCCTCCACTTT.

This clonotype was detected only a few times. The chain combines TRBV29-1 with TRBJ2-3; 8 bases align to TRBD1. The CDR3 extends over 14 amino acids. Germline V CDR1 and CDR2: SQVTM, ANQGSEA. V lost 7 bases and J lost 8; bases outside the gene matches: 14. In DNA, the CDR3 is TGCAGCGGAGTAGGGACAGGACTACGGGGTACGCAGTATTTT. This translates into CSGVGTGLRGTQYF.

This clonotype was observed many times. The chain links TRBV12-3 or TRBV12-4 to TRBJ1-5; D call uncertain. V dropped 4 bases and J dropped 9 bases, with 7 bases sitting between them. The CDR3 sequence is 11 residues long. The CDR3 nucleotides are TGTGCCAGCAGTTCCTCCGGGCCCCAGCATTTT. This sequence encodes CASSSSGPQHF.

The chain combines TRBV27 with TRBJ2-3, with 7 bases lining up with TRBD1. CDR1 and CDR2 (germline): MNHEY, SMNVEV (reference sequence). This CDR3 comprises 14 residues. V was pared by 8 bases and J by 4 bases, with 9 bases of the junction left unmatched. The CDR3 loop reads CASSPDRDPDTQYF. CDR3 bases: TGTGCCAGCTCTCCCGACAGGGATCCAGATACGCAGTATTTT.

This clonotype appeared a few times. The chain has TRBV27 and TRBJ2-1, with D tentatively TRBD1 or TRBD2 (5 bases each). Trimming took 2 bases from V and 0 from J, leaving 11 bases between them. Germline CDR1 reads MNHEY; CDR2 reads SMNVEV (reference sequence). The CDR3 runs to 16 residues. The CDR3 loop is CASSLRGASSYNEQFF. The CDR3 nucleotides read TGTGCCAGCAGTTTAAGAGGGGCCAGCTCCTACAATGAGCAGTTCTTC.

The sample holds many counts of this clonotype. The V and J genes are TRBV29-1 and TRBJ1-3; 8 positions agree with TRBD1. The CDR3 is 13 amino acids. Trimming at V came to 7 bases and at J to 4 bases, leaving 6 bases not matched to a gene. Germline values: CDR1 SQVTM, CDR2 ANQGSEA. CDR3 residues: CSAAGGEGNTIYF. The CDR3 DNA reads TGCAGCGCCGCAGGGGGCGAAGGAAACACCATATATTTT.

The sample holds many counts of this clonotype. The chain joins TRBV9 to TRBJ2-5; TRBD2 matches at 7 bases. This CDR3 is 14 amino acids long. Germline loops: CDR1 SGDLS, CDR2 YYNGEE. Trimming at V came to 4 bases and at J to 1 base, leaving 4 bases not matched to a gene. CDR3 coding DNA: TGTGCCAGCAGCCAAGGGACTATCCAAGAGACCCAGTACTTC. It codes for CASSQGTIQETQYF.

The CDR3 protein is CASSLRGVAGELFF. As DNA, the CDR3 is TGTGCCAGCAGCCTCAGGGGGGTCGCCGGGGAGCTGTTTTTT. The chain links TRBV6-6 to TRBJ2-2, with D possibly TRBD1 on 7 matching bases. The CDR3 consists of 14 residues. Per germline, CDR1 MNHNY and CDR2 SVGAGI (reference sequence). Trimming pared 6 bases from V and 6 bases from J, leaving 14 bases between.

This clonotype was counted many times. The chain recombines TRBV28 with TRBJ1-3, with no clear D. Germline V CDR1 and CDR2: MDHEN, SYDVKM. The CDR3 spans 18 residues. V was clipped by 7 bases and J by 0 bases, with 22 bases between them. The CDR3 loop is CASMNRVGETYSGNTIYF. The CDR3 DNA sequence: TGTGCCAGCATGAACCGGGTCGGGGAAACCTACTCTGGAAACACCATATATTTT.

At least ten counts were recorded for this clonotype. The DNA of the CDR3 is TGTGCCTGGAGTGTGAAGAGCTCCTATAATTCACCCCTCCACTTT. The encoded protein is CAWSVKSSYNSPLHF. V is TRBV30 and J is TRBJ1-6; no clear D. The germline V and J ends were trimmed by 0 bases and 0 bases, with 6 bases remaining between them. Germline values: CDR1 GTSNPN, CDR2 SVGIG (reference sequence). The CDR3 covers 15 residues.

This clonotype was detected many times. V usage is TRBV18 and J usage is TRBJ1-6; weak D call: TRBD1 (6 bases). CDR3 length equals 17 residues. Looked up from germline, CDR1 is KGHSH and CDR2 is LQKENI. The V gene lost 6 bases and the J gene lost 7 bases, with 22 bases spanning the gap. DNA for the CDR3: TGTGCCAGCTCCCCGAGACAGGCGAAGTCGGGGAATTCACCCCTCCACTTT. This translates into CASSPRQAKSGNSPLHF.

At least ten counts were recorded for this clonotype. The chain links TRBV12-3 or TRBV12-4 to TRBJ1-2, with D possibly being TRBD1 (5 bases). Between the trimmed V and J ends, which lost 7 bases and 2 bases, there was a span of 20 bases. The CDR3 contains 16 residues. CDR3 in amino acids: CASTNPRSWGNYGYTF. For the CDR3, the DNA is TGTGCCAGCACCAACCCACGGTCGTGGGGGAACTATGGCTACACCTTC.

The rearrangement links TRBV12-3 or TRBV12-4 to TRBJ1-4; 9 bases match TRBD1. This CDR3 comprises 15 residues. V lost 5 bases, J lost 7 bases, and 8 bases stayed unmatched. CDR3 sequence: CASSPGETGGEKLFF. The CDR3 DNA is TGTGCCAGCAGTCCAGGGGAGACAGGGGGTGAAAAACTGTTTTTT.

This clonotype was seen many times. The V gene is TRBV12-3 or TRBV12-4, the J gene TRBJ2-1, with 14 bases fitting TRBD2. The ends lost 3 bases at V and 10 bases at J; junction bases unmatched: 5. The CDR3 loop spans 15 amino acids. CDR3 protein: CASSFNGLAGGEQFF. The DNA for the CDR3 is TGTGCCAGCAGTTTTAACGGACTAGCGGGGGGAGAGCAGTTCTTC.